The rows below give T cell receptor beta chains drawn from one sample of a study of neurological immune-mediated disorders. One entry per CDR3 protein results from TCRdb running MiXCR on the 5' RACE reads. Of about 90,000 distinct CDR3 sequences in the sample, approximately 13% were seen once. Input material: PBMCs. The receptor source for this set is a female donor with HTLV-1-associated myelopathy (HAM/TSP). Each CDR3 is given with its conserved first and last residue. Fields, in order: CDR3 protein, D gene, V gene. The D gene is left open where the match is weak.

CDR3aa: CSARTTGGHHKLLDYGYTF; d_gene: TRBD1; v_gene: TRBV20-1
CDR3aa: CASRERAIQETQYF; d_gene: -; v_gene: TRBV12-3/TRBV12-4
CDR3aa: CATSVGPRQGSYNEQFF; d_gene: TRBD1; v_gene: TRBV24-1
CDR3aa: CSAYTGSEQYF; d_gene: -; v_gene: TRBV20-1
CDR3aa: CSATRDSYEQYF; d_gene: -; v_gene: TRBV20-1
CDR3aa: CASSHRDRDVEAFF; d_gene: TRBD1; v_gene: TRBV4-1
CDR3aa: CASSVSGQISTDTQYF; d_gene: TRBD1; v_gene: TRBV6-1
CDR3aa: CASSFSSGEQYF; d_gene: -; v_gene: TRBV7-9
CDR3aa: CASSSQGKGYEQYF; d_gene: TRBD1; v_gene: TRBV6-1
CDR3aa: CASSTREAGNEQFF; d_gene: -; v_gene: TRBV5-4
CDR3aa: CASSLRFVGVDTQYF; d_gene: -; v_gene: TRBV12-3/TRBV12-4
CDR3aa: CASMDRAWTQYF; d_gene: -; v_gene: TRBV27
CDR3aa: CASSSGPYRGEYF; d_gene: -; v_gene: TRBV6-5